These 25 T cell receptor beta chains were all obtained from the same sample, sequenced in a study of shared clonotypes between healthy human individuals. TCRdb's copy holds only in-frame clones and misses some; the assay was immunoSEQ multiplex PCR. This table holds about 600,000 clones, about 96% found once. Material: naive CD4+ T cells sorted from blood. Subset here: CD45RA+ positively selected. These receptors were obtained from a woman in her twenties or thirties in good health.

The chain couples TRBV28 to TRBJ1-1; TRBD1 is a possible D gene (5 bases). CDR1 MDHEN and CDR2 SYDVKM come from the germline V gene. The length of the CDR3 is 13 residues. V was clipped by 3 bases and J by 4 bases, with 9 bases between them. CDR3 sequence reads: CASSLDTGTEAFF. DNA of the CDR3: TGTGCCAGCAGTTTGGACACGGGCACTGAAGCTTTCTTT.

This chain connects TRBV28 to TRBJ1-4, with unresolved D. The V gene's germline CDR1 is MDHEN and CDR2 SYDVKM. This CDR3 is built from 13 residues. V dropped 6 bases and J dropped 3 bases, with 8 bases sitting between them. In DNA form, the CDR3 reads TGTGCCAGCAGGGTATGGTCTAATGAAAAACTGTTTTTT. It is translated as CASRVWSNEKLFF.

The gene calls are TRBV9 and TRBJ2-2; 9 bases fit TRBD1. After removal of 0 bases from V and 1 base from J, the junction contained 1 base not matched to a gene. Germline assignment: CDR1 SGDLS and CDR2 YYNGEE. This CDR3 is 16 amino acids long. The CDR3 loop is CASSVAGQGNTGELFF. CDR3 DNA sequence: TGTGCCAGCAGCGTAGCGGGACAGGGGAACACCGGGGAGCTGTTTTTT.

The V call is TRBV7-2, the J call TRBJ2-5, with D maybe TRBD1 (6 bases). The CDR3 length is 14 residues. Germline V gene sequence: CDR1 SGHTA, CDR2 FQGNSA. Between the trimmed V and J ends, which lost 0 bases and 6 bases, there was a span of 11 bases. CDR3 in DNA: TGTGCCAGCAGCTTAGCGGCAGGGGAGCAGACCCAGTACTTC. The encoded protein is CASSLAAGEQTQYF.

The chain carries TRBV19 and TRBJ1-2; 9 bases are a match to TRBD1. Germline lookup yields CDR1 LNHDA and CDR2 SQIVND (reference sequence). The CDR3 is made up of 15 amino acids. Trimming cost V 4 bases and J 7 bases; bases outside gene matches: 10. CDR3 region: CASSKALQGARGYTF. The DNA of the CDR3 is TGTGCCAGTAGTAAAGCGCTACAGGGGGCGCGTGGCTACACCTTC.

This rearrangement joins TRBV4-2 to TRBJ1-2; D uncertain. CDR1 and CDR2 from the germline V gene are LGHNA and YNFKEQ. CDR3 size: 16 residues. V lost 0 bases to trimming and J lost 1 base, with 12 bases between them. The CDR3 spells CASSQDRGTVNYGYTF. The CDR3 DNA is TGTGCCAGCAGCCAAGATCGCGGTACGGTTAACTATGGCTACACCTTC.

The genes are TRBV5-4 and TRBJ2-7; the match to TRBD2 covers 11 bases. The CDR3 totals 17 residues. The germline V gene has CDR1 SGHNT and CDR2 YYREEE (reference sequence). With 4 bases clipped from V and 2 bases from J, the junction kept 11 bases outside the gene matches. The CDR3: CASSLRLAGISPYEQYF. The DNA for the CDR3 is TGTGCCAGCAGCCTAAGACTAGCGGGGATATCTCCCTACGAGCAGTACTTC. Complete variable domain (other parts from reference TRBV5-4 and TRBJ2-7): ETGVTQSPTHLIKTRGQQVTLRCSSQSGHNTVSWYQQALGQGPQFIFQYYREEENGRGNFPPRFSGLQFPNYSSELNVNALELDDSALYLCASSLRLAGISPYEQYFGPGTRLTVT.

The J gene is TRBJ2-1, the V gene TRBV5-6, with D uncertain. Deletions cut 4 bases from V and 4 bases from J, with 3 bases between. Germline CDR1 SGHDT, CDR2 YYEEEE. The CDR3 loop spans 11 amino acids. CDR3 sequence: CASSQYNEQFF. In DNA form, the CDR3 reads TGTGCCAGCAGCCAGTACAATGAGCAGTTCTTC.

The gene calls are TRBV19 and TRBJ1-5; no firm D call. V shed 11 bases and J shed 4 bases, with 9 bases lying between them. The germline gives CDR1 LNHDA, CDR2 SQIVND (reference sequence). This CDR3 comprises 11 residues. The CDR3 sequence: CAQRGNQPQHF. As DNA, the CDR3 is TGTGCCCAGCGGGGAAATCAGCCCCAGCATTTT.

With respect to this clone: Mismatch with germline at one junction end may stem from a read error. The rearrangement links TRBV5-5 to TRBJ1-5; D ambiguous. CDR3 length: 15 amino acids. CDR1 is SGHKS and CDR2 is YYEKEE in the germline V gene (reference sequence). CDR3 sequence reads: CASSVEGFSNQPQHF. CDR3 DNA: TGTGCCAGCAGCGTCGAAGGGTTTAGCAATCAGCCTCAGCATTTT. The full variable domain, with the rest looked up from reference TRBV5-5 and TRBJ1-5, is DAGVTQSPTHLIKTRGQQVTLRCSPISGHKSVSWYQQVLGQGPQFIFQYYEKEERGRGNFPDRFSARQFPNYSSELNVNALLLGDSALYLCASSVEGFSNQPQHFGDGTRLSIL.

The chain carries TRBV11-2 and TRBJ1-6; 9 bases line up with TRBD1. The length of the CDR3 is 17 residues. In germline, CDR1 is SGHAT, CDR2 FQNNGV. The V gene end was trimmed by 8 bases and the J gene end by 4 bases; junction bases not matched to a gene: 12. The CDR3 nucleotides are TGTGCCAGCGGCGGGGACGGGACAGGGACATATAATTCACCCCTCCACTTT. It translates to CASGGDGTGTYNSPLHF.

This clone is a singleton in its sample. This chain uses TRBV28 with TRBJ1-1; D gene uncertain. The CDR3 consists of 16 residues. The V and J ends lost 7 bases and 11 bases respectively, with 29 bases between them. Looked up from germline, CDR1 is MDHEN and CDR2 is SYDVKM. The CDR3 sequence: CASMRPYYEPPVLAFF. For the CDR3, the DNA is TGTGCCAGCATGAGACCCTACTATGAACCTCCTGTCTTGGCTTTCTTT.

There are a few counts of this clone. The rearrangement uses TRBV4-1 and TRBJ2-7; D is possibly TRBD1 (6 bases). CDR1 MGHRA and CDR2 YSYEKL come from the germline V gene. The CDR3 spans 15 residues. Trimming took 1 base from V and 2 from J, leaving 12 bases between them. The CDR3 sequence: CASSQVDQGPYEQYF. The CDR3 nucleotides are TGCGCCAGCAGCCAAGTTGATCAGGGGCCCTACGAGCAGTACTTC.

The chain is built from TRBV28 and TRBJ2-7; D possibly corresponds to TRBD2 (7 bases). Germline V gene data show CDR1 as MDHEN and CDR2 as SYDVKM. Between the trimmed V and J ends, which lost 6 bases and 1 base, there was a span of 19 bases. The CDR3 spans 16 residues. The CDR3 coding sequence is TGTGCCAGCAGGCAGAGCGGGACACTGAAGTCCTACGAGCAGTACTTC. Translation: CASRQSGTLKSYEQYF.

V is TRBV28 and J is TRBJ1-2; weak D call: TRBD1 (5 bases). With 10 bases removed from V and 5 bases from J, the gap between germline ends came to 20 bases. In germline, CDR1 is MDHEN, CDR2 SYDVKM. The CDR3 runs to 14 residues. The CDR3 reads CATGYRIQNYGYTF. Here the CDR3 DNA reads TGTGCCACCGGTTACAGGATACAAAATTATGGCTACACCTTC.

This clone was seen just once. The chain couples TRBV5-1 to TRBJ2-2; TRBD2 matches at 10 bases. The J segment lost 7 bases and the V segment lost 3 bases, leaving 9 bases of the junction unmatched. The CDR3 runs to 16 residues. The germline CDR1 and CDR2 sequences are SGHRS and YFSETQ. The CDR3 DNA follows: TGCGCCAGCAGCTCGGGACTAGCGACTTCAATCGGGGAGCTGTTTTTT. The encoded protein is CASSSGLATSIGELFF.

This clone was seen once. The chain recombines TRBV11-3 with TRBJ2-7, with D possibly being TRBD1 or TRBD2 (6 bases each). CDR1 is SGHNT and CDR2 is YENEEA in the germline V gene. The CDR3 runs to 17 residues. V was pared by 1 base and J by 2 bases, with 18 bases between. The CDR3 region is CASSLVGVRGRAYEQYF. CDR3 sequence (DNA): TGTGCCAGCAGCTTAGTTGGGGTTCGGGGGCGCGCCTACGAGCAGTACTTC. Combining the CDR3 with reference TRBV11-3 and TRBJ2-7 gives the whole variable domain EAGVVQSPRYKIIEKKQPVAFWCNPISGHNTLYWYLQNLGQGPELLIRYENEEAVDDSQLPKDRFSAERLKGVDSTLKIQPAELGDSAVYLCASSLVGVRGRAYEQYFGPGTRLTVT.

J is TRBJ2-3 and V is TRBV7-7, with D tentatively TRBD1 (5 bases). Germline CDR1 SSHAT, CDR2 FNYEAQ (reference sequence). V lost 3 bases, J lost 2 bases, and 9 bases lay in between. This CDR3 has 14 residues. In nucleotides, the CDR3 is TGTGCCAGCAGCTTGACAGAGATCACAGATACGCAGTATTTT. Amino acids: CASSLTEITDTQYF.

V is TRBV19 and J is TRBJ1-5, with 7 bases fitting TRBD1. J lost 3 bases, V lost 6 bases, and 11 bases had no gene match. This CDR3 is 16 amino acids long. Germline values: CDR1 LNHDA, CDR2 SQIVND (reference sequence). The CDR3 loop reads CASRPLQGSFNQPQHF. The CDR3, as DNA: TGTGCCAGTAGACCTCTACAGGGGTCCTTCAATCAGCCCCAGCATTTT. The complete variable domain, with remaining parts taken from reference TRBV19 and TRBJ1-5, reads DGGITQSPKYLFRKEGQNVTLSCEQNLNHDAMYWYRQDPGQGLRLIYYSQIVNDFQKGDIAEGYSVSREKKESFPLTVTSAQKNPTAFYLCASRPLQGSFNQPQHFGDGTRLSIL.

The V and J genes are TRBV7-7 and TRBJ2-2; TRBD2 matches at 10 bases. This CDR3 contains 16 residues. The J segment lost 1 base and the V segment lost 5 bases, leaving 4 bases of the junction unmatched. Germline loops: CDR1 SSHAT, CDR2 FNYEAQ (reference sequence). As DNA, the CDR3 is TGTGCCAGCAGCGCACTAGCGGGGCTGAACACCGGGGAGCTGTTTTTT. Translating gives CASSALAGLNTGELFF.

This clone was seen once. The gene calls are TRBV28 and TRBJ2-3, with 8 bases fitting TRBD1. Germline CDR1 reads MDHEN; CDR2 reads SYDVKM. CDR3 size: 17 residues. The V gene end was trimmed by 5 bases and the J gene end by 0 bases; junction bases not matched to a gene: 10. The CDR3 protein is CASSPPGQGISTDTQYF. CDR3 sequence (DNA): TGTGCCAGCAGTCCCCCCGGACAGGGAATTAGCACAGATACGCAGTATTTT.

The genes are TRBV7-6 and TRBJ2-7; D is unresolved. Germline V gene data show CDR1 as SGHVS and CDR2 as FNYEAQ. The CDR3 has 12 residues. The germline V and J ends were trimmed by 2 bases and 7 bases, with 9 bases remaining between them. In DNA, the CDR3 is TGTGCCAGCAGCTTACCGGGCGGAGAGCAGTACTTC. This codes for CASSLPGGEQYF.

This CDR3 is CASTLGTGDFLTGTEAFF. The DNA of the CDR3 is TGCGCCAGCACCCTGGGGACAGGGGACTTTTTAACGGGCACTGAAGCTTTCTTT. The chain combines TRBV5-1 with TRBJ1-1; 10 nucleotides align to TRBD1. Per the germline V gene, CDR1 is SGHRS and CDR2 is YFSETQ. Unmatched junction bases numbered 18, after V lost 6 bases and J lost 4 bases. The length of the CDR3 is 18 residues.

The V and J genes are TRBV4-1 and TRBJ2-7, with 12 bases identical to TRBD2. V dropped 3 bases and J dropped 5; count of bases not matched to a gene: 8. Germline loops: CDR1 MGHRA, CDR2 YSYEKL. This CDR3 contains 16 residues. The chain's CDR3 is CASSQPTSGRNDEQYF. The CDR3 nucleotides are TGCGCCAGCAGCCAGCCTACTAGCGGGAGGAATGACGAGCAGTACTTC.

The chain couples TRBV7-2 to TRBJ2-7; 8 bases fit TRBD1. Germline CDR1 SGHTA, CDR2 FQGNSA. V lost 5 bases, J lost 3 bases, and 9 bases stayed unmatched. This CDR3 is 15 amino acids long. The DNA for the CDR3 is TGTGCCAGCAGCACAGGGACAGGTTCGATCTACGAGCAGTACTTC. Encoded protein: CASSTGTGSIYEQYF.